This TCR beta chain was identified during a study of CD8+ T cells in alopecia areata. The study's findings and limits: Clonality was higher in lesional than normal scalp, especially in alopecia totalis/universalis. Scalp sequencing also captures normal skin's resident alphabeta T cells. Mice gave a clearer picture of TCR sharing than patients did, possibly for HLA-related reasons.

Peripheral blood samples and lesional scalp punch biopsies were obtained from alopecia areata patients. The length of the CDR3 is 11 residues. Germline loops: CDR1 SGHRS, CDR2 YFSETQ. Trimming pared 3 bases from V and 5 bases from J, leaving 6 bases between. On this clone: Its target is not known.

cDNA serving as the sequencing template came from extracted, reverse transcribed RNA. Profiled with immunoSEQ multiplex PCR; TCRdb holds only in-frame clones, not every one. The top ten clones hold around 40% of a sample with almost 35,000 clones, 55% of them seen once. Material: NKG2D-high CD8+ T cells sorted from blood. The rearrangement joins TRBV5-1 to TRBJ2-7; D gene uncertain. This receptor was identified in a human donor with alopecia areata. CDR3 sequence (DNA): TGCGCCAGCAGCTCCCGGAACGAGCAGTACTTC. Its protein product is CASSSRNEQYF.